These 14 T cell receptor beta chains share one sample of origin, sequenced in a study of siplizumab effects on memory and regulatory T cells. This table comes from immunoSEQ multiplex PCR, and its TCRdb copy is limited to in-frame clones, with some not included. The sample records around 95,000 clones, 75% to 95% being singletons. The material sequenced was CD4+ T cells sorted from blood. Every receptor here comes from a human donor in good health.

In this sample, this clone turned up once. V usage is TRBV12-5 and J usage is TRBJ1-3, with D possibly matching TRBD1 (6 bases). CDR3 length: 15 residues. Germline CDR1 is LGHNT and CDR2 is FRNRAP. V lost 0 bases and J 0 bases, leaving 6 bases between the germline ends. The CDR3 DNA follows: TGTGCTAGTGGTTTGGTACAGGGCTCTGGAAACACCATATATTTT. Translation gives CASGLVQGSGNTIYF.

This chain uses TRBV15 with TRBJ1-2; D perhaps matches TRBD1 (5 bases). The germline V gene has CDR1 LNHNV and CDR2 YYDKDF (reference sequence). The V end was cut by 5 bases, the J end by 3 bases, with 13 bases between. The CDR3 sequence is 14 residues long. The CDR3 sequence: CATSADQGDYGYTF. The DNA of the CDR3 is TGTGCCACCAGCGCAGACCAAGGGGACTATGGCTACACCTTC.

The rearrangement links TRBV4-2 to TRBJ2-3, with 9 bases identical to TRBD2. The length of the CDR3 is 15 residues. V lost 6 bases, J lost 2 bases, and 6 bases stayed unmatched. Germline V gene data show CDR1 as LGHNA and CDR2 as YNFKEQ. The CDR3 loop reads CASRPAGGYTDTQYF. The CDR3 region has the DNA TGTGCCAGCAGACCAGCGGGGGGCTACACAGATACGCAGTATTTT.

This chain links TRBV4-1 with TRBJ2-7; no clear D. Germline assignment: CDR1 MGHRA and CDR2 YSYEKL. The CDR3 is 14 residues long. V lost 1 base, J lost 4 bases, and 11 bases lay in between. DNA of the CDR3: TGCGCCAGCAGCCAAGGATTGGCAAGATACGAGCAGTACTTC. This encodes CASSQGLARYEQYF.

V gene TRBV5-1 combines with J gene TRBJ1-2, with D hard to call. CDR3 length: 14 residues. Trimming cost V 0 bases and J 4 bases, with 10 bases left between them. Germline V gives CDR1 SGHRS, CDR2 YFSETQ. The CDR3 DNA is TGCGCCAGCAGCTTGGAGACGGGAATCTATGGCTACACCTTC. Residues: CASSLETGIYGYTF.

This clone came up a few times. In DNA form, the CDR3 reads TGTGCCAGCAGTACGGGGGGCTATGGCTACACCTTC. This translates into CASSTGGYGYTF. The V call is TRBV6-4, the J call TRBJ1-2; D is possibly TRBD1 (5 bases). CDR1 and CDR2 (germline): MRHNA, SNTAGT. Deletions cut 5 bases from V and 4 bases from J, with 8 bases between. The CDR3 extends over 12 amino acids.

This clone is a singleton in its sample. The chain has TRBV6-1 and TRBJ1-4; TRBD1 matches 7 bases. J lost 8 bases, V lost 7 bases, and 13 bases had no gene match. Germline assignment: CDR1 MNHNS and CDR2 SASEGT. The CDR3 length is 15 residues. CDR3 nucleotide sequence: TGTGCCAGCATCGAAAATACAGGGGTGGGGGAAAAACTGTTTTTT. Its protein product is CASIENTGVGEKLFF.

V is TRBV13 and J is TRBJ2-3; possible D gene TRBD2, 5 bases. The CDR3 consists of 18 residues. The germline gives CDR1 PRHDT, CDR2 FYEKMQ (reference sequence). V was pared by 5 bases and J by 0 bases, with 21 bases between. In DNA, the CDR3 is TGTGCCAGCAGCATTCGGGAAGGGTTCCTGTCGAGCACAGATACGCAGTATTTT. This translates into CASSIREGFLSSTDTQYF.

V gene TRBV6-5 combines with J gene TRBJ2-4; TRBD1 agrees at 9 bases. This CDR3 is 13 amino acids long. Per germline, CDR1 MNHEY and CDR2 SVGAGI. V was clipped by 9 bases and J by 9 bases; unmatched bases: 9. DNA for the CDR3: TGTGCCAGTAAACCGGGACAGGGTATCATTCAGTACTTC. Translation: CASKPGQGIIQYF.

This sequence joins TRBV21-1 and TRBJ1-4; no DNA check was done on the table's D call, TRBD1. TRBV21-1 is given as a pseudogene. This CDR3 is built from 16 residues. The CDR3, as DNA: TGTGCCAGCAGCAAGTCCGGGACAGCTTTTAATGAAAAACTGTTTTTT. Protein product: CASSKSGTAFNEKLFF.

The chain links TRBV5-4 to TRBJ2-3; 9 bases are shared with TRBD2. From germline, CDR1 is SGHNT and CDR2 YYREEE (reference sequence). The V gene end was trimmed by 4 bases and the J gene end by 1 base; junction bases not matched to a gene: 4. This CDR3 contains 15 residues. In DNA form, the CDR3 reads TGTGCCAGCAGCCAATCTAGCGGGGGCACAGATACGCAGTATTTT. It codes for CASSQSSGGTDTQYF.

V gene TRBV7-2 combines with J gene TRBJ2-6; 8 bases match TRBD2. The ends lost 6 bases at V and 1 base at J; junction bases unmatched: 8. This CDR3 has 17 amino acids. The V gene's germline CDR1 is SGHTA and CDR2 FQGNSA. CDR3: CASRFGLASSGANVLTF. CDR3 in DNA: TGTGCCAGCAGATTCGGACTAGCTTCGTCTGGGGCCAACGTCCTGACTTTC.

The chain is built from TRBV6-1 and TRBJ2-3, with 8 bases lining up with TRBD2. There are 16 residues in the CDR3. V was clipped by 4 bases and J by 0 bases; unmatched bases: 6. Germline V gene sequence: CDR1 MNHNS, CDR2 SASEGT. The CDR3 DNA sequence: TGTGCCAGCAGTGTGGCGGGGGGCTTGAGCACAGATACGCAGTATTTT. This sequence encodes CASSVAGGLSTDTQYF.

The rearrangement joins TRBV25-1 to TRBJ2-5; no reliable D call. CDR3 length equals 13 residues. Germline V lookup: CDR1 MGHDK, CDR2 SYGVNS. V was trimmed by 6 bases and J by 7 bases, leaving 15 bases between them. DNA of the CDR3: TGTGCCAGCAGCCATCGTAACTATTGGACCCAGTACTTC. This sequence encodes CASSHRNYWTQYF.